A few counts support the clone carrying this T cell receptor beta chain. Its target is not known. This sample was included in a study of T cell repertoires in cytomegalovirus infection. Broader study findings: In two of eight donors, the top clonotype was HLA-C-restricted CMV-specific.

CDR1 and CDR2 (germline): MGHRA, YSYEKL. There are 16 residues in the CDR3. Trimming left V 0 bases short and J 4 bases short, with 13 bases between. TCRdb re-derived calls from the reads in MiXCR, one entry per CDR3 protein. The sample has 150,000 to 180,000 distinct CDR3 sequences; around a quarter are singletons. The sequenced sample was PBMCs. The receptor was derived from a human donor in good health (CMV status not recorded). Some clones in this sample may be carry-over from other donors' samples. The chain links TRBV4-1 to TRBJ1-5; possible D gene TRBD1, 5 bases. As DNA, the CDR3 is TGCGCCAGCAGCCAAGAAGGGGAGCAGGGTAATCAGCCCCAGCATTTT. Translated, it gives CASSQEGEQGNQPQHF.